These T cell receptor beta chains were read from a single sample in a study of T cells in Graves' hyperthyroidism and ophthalmopathy. TCRdb re-called the multiplex PCR reads with MiXCR, one entry per CDR3 protein. Among fewer than 550,000 distinct CDR3 sequences listed, 15% to 19% were seen once. The sequenced material came from blood. The receptor set was obtained from a woman between 18 and 30 years old with Graves' hyperthyroidism. CDR3s include the opening cysteine and the closing phenylalanine or tryptophan. Each record gives: V gene, J gene, D gene, clone size, CDR3 protein, CDR3 DNA. D genes are given only for firm matches. Clone sizes are given selectively: once, few, many, or a class where the clone is expanded.

TRBV3-1,TRBJ2-5,TRBD2,few,CASSRSGGGETQYF,TGTGCCAGCAGCCGAAGCGGGGGGGGGGAGACCCAGTACTTC
TRBV12-3/TRBV12-4,TRBJ2-3,-,many,CASSLKGGRGDTQYF,TGTGCCAGCAGTTTAAAAGGGGGGCGGGGAGATACGCAGTATTTT
TRBV12-3/TRBV12-4,TRBJ1-3,TRBD1,many,CASSPRQGTIYF,TGTGCCAGCAGCCCTCGACAGGGGACCATATATTTT
TRBV18,TRBJ1-2,TRBD1,many,CASSPGQGKGYGYTF,TGTGCCAGCTCACCGGGACAGGGAAAGGGCTATGGCTACACCTTC
TRBV7-9,TRBJ2-7,TRBD2,few,CASSLVGLAGGEQYF,TGTGCCAGCAGCTTAGTGGGACTAGCGGGCGGCGAGCAGTACTTC
TRBV6-1,TRBJ2-7,TRBD1,many,CASSGRDRVIGEQYF,TGTGCCAGCAGTGGCAGAGACAGGGTAATTGGGGAGCAGTACTTC
TRBV12-3/TRBV12-4,TRBJ1-5,-,few,CASSPATDNQPQHF,TGTGCCAGCAGTCCCGCGACAGACAATCAGCCCCAGCATTTT
TRBV7-9,TRBJ1-3,TRBD1,few,CASSRSDRRLSGNTIYF,TGTGCCAGCAGCCGATCGGACAGGCGACTCTCTGGAAACACCATATATTTT
TRBV29-1,TRBJ2-5,-,few,CSATAGETQYF,TGCAGCGCCACAGCGGGAGAGACCCAGTACTTC
TRBV7-9,TRBJ2-7,-,-,CASSSGLNSYEQYF,TGTGCCAGCAGCTCCGGACTGAACTCCTACGAGCAGTACTTC
TRBV12-5,TRBJ2-3,TRBD2,many,CASGLVRLKAGGSTDTQYF,TGTGCTAGTGGTTTGGTACGTCTGAAGGCGGGGGGATCCACAGATACGCAGTATTTT
TRBV7-9,TRBJ2-5,TRBD1,few,CASSPMDRGWETQYF,TGTGCCAGCAGCCCTATGGACAGGGGGTGGGAGACCCAGTACTTC
TRBV2,TRBJ2-5,-,many,CASRPDSTTQYF,TGTGCCAGCAGGCCCGACTCGACGACCCAGTACTTC
TRBV2,TRBJ1-2,-,many,CASSYQGPSYGYTF,TGTGCCAGCAGTTACCAGGGTCCCTCCTACGGCTACACCTTC
TRBV30,TRBJ2-3,-,many,CAWSGGFRDTQYF,TGTGCCTGGAGTGGTGGTTTCAGGGATACGCAGTATTTT
TRBV4-1,TRBJ2-2,TRBD2,few,CASSQGGRGSRTGELFF,TGCGCCAGCAGCCAAGGAGGGCGCGGGAGTCGGACCGGGGAGCTGTTTTTT
TRBV7-9,TRBJ2-5,TRBD2,many,CASSPPDSGSAETQYF,TGTGCCAGCAGCCCACCAGATAGCGGGAGTGCCGAGACCCAGTACTTC
TRBV6-1,TRBJ1-2,TRBD1,many,CASRGRPGGWNYGYTF,TGTGCCAGCAGGGGTCGGCCAGGGGGCTGGAACTATGGCTACACCTTC
TRBV6-6,TRBJ1-1,-,many,CASSYSGGTEAFF,TGTGCCAGCAGTTACTCCGGGGGAACTGAAGCTTTCTTT
TRBV6-4,TRBJ2-3,-,many,CASSESAGSTDTQYF,TGTGCCAGCAGTGAATCGGCAGGGAGCACAGATACGCAGTATTTT
TRBV6-2/TRBV6-3,TRBJ1-2,TRBD1,-,CASTLGQAYGYTF,TGTGCCAGCACTTTGGGACAGGCCTATGGCTACACCTTC
TRBV6-5,TRBJ2-7,TRBD2,many,CASSYRAGGVSYEQYF,TGTGCCAGCAGTTACCGCGCGGGAGGGGTCTCCTACGAGCAGTACTTC
TRBV30,TRBJ2-2,TRBD2,many,CAWSRAGDNTGELFF,TGTGCCTGGAGTCGGGCGGGAGATAACACCGGGGAGCTGTTTTTT
TRBV12-3/TRBV12-4,TRBJ2-7,-,many,CASSNTYEQYF,TGTGCCAGCAGTAATACCTACGAGCAGTACTTC
TRBV2,TRBJ2-5,TRBD2,many,CASSPEGLAGGRETQYF,TGTGCCAGCAGCCCCGAAGGCCTAGCGGGAGGTAGAGAGACCCAGTACTTC
TRBV11-3,TRBJ1-1,-,many,CASESQVGNTEAFF,TGTGCCAGCGAGTCCCAGGTAGGGAATACTGAAGCTTTCTTT